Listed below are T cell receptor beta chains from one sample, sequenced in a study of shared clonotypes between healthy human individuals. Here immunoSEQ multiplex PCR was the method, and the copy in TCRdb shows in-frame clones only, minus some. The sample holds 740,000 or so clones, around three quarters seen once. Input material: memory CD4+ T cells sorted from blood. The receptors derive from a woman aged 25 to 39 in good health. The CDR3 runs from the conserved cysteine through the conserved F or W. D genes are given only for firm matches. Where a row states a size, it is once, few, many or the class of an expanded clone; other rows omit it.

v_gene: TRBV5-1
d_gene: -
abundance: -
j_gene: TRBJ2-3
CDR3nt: TGCGCCAGCAGCTTGAGGTACGGGATCACAGATACGCAGTATTTT
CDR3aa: CASSLRYGITDTQYF

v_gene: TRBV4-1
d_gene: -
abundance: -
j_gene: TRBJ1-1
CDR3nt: TGCGCCAGCAGCCGGGTTGGGGATGCTGAAGCTTTCTTT
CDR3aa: CASSRVGDAEAFF

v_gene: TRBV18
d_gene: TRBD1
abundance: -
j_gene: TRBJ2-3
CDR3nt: TGTGCCAGCTCACAGAGACAGGGGGCAACAGATACGCAGTATTTT
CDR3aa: CASSQRQGATDTQYF

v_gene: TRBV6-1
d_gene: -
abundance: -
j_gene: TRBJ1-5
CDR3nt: TGTGCCACCCTTGGACAGCCTAGCAATCAGCCCCAGCATTTT
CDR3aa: CATLGQPSNQPQHF

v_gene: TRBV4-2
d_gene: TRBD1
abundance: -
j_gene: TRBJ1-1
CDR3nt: TGTGCCAGCAGCCAAGAGCAAACAGGGGGGAGAGTCACTGAAGCTTTCTTT
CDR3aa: CASSQEQTGGRVTEAFF

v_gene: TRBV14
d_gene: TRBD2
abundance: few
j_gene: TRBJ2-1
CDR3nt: TGTGCCAGCAGCCACCCAGAGAGGACTAGAGAAAATGAGCAGTTCTTC
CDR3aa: CASSHPERTRENEQFF

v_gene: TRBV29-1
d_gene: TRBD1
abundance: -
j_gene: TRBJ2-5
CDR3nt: TGCAGCGTTAACCGACAGGGTGCGGAGACCCAGTACTTC
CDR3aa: CSVNRQGAETQYF

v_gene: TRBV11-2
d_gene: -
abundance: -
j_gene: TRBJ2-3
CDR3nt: TGTGCCAGCAGCTTACTCGTACGGTCAGGGAAGACAGATACGCAGTATTTT
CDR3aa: CASSLLVRSGKTDTQYF

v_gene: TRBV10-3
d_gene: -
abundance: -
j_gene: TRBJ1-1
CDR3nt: TGTGCCATCAGTGAGTCGGGGGGAGCAAACACTGAAGCTTTCTTT
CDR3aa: CAISESGGANTEAFF

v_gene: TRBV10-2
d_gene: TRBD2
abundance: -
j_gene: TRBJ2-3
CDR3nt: TGCGCCAGCAGTGACCCGGCGGGGGTTGAGCAGTATTTT
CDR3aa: CASSDPAGVEQYF

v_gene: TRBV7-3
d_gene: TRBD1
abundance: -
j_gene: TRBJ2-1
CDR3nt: TGTGCCAGCAGCCCACAACGGACAGGAATGAATGAGCAGTTCTTC
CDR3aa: CASSPQRTGMNEQFF

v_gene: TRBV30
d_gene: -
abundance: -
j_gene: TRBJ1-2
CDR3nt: TGTGCCTGGAGTGTTTCAGGTCTCTATGGCTACACCTTC
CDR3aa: CAWSVSGLYGYTF

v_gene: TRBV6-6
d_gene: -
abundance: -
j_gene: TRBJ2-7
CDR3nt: TGTGCCAGCAGTTACTCGAGTGGGAATCGGAACGAGCAGTACTTC
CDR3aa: CASSYSSGNRNEQYF

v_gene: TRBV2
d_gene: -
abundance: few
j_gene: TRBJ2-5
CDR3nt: TGTGCCAGCAGGAGGACGAATGGCCGGGGGGAGACCCAGTACTTC
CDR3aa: CASRRTNGRGETQYF

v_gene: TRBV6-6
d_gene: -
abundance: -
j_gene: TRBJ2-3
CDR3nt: TGTGCCAGCAGTCAGACAGATACGCAGTATTTT
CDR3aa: CASSQTDTQYF

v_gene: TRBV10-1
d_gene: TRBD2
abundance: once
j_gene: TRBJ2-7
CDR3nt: TGCGCCAGCAGTGGCCGTTGGGCGGGAGCCACGTACTTC
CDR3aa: CASSGRWAGATYF

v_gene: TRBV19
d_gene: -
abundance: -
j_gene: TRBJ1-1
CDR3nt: TGTGCCAGTAGTACCCTTCGTGAAGCTTTCTTT
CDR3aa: CASSTLREAFF

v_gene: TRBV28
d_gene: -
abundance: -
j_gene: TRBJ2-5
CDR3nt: TGTGCCAGCAGTTTCCAAACGGGGATGGCCCAGTACTTC
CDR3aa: CASSFQTGMAQYF

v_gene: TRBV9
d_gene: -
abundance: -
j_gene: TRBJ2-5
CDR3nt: TGTGCCAGCAGCGTAGGGTCTAGCGGGACAGGTGAGACCCAGTACTTC
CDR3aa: CASSVGSSGTGETQYF

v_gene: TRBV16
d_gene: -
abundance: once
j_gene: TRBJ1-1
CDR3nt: TGTGCCAGCAGCCAAGAGTTTATGTTTTCTTCTGAAGCTTTCTTT
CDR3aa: CASSQEFMFSSEAFF

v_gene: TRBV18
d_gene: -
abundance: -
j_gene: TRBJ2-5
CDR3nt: TGTGCCAGCTCACCAGGGCTCAAAGAGACCCAGTACTTC
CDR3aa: CASSPGLKETQYF

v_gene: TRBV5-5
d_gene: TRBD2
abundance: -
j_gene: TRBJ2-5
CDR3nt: TGTGCCAGCAGCTTCCTAGCGGGAGATCCCTCAGAGACCCAGTACTTC
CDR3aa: CASSFLAGDPSETQYF

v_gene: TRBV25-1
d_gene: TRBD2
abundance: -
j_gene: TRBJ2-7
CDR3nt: TGTGCCAGCGAGGGGACTAGCGGGGCCTACGAGCAGTACTTC
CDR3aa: CASEGTSGAYEQYF

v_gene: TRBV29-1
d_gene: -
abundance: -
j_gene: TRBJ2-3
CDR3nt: TGCAGCGTCGGAGGGCGAGACACAGATACGCAGTATTTT
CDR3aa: CSVGGRDTDTQYF

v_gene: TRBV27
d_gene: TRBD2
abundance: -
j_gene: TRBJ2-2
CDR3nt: TGTGCCAGCAGACTAGCTAGCGGGAACACCGGGGAGCTGTTTTTT
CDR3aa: CASRLASGNTGELFF

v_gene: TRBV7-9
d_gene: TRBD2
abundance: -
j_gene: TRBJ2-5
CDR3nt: TGTGCCAGCAGCTTAACTAGCGGGAGGTCCCAGTACTTC
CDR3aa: CASSLTSGRSQYF